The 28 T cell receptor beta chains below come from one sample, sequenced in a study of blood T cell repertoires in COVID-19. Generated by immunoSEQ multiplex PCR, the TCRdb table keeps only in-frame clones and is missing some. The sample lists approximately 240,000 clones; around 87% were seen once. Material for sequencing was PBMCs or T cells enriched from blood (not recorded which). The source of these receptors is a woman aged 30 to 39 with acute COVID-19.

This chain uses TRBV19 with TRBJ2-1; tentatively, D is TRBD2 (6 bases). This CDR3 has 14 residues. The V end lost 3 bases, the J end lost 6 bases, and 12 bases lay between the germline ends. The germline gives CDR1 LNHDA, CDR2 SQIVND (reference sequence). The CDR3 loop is CASSISSVFNEQFF. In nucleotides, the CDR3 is TGTGCCAGTAGTATCTCTAGCGTTTTCAATGAGCAGTTCTTC.

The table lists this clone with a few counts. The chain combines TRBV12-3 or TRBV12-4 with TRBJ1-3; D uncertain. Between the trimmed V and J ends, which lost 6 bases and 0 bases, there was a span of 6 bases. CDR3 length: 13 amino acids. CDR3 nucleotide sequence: TGTGCCAGCAGCCGTAGCTCTGGAAACACCATATATTTT. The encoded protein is CASSRSSGNTIYF.

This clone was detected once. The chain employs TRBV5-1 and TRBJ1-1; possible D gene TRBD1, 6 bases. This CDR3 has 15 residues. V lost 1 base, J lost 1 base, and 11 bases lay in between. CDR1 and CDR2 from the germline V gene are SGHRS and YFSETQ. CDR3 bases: TGCGCCAGCAGCTTGTTTGGCAGGGGGAACACTGAAGCTTTCTTT. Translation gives CASSLFGRGNTEAFF.

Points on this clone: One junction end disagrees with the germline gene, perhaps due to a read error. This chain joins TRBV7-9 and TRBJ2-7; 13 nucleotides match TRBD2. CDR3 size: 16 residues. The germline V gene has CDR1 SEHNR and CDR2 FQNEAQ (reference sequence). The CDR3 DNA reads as TGTGCCAGCAGTTTAGGGACTAGCGGGGACTCCTACGAGCAGTACTTC. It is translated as CASSLGTSGDSYEQYF.

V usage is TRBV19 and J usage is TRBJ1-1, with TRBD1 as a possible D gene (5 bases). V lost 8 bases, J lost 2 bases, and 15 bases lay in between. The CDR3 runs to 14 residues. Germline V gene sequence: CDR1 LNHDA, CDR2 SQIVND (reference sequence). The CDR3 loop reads CASAQQGGNTEAFF. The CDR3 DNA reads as TGTGCCAGTGCGCAGCAGGGTGGAAACACTGAAGCTTTCTTT.

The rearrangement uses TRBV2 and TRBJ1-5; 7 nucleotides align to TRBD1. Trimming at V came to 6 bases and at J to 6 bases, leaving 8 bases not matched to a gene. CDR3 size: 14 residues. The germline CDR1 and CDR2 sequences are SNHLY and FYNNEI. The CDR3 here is CASSRDRASQPQHF. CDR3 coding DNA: TGTGCCAGCAGCAGAGACAGGGCAAGTCAGCCCCAGCATTTT.

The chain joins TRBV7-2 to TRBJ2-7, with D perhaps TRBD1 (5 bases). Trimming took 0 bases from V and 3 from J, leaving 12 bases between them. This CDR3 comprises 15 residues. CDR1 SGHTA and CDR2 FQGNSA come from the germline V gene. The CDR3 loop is CASSLAQTGYYEQYF. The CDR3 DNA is TGTGCCAGCAGCTTAGCCCAAACAGGCTACTACGAGCAGTACTTC.

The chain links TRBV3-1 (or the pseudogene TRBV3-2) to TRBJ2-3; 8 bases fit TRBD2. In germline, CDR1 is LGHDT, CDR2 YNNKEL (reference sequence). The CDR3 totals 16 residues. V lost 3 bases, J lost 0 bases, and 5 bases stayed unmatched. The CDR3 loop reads CASSHHTSGSTDTQYF. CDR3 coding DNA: TGTGCCAGCAGCCACCATACTAGCGGAAGCACAGATACGCAGTATTTT.

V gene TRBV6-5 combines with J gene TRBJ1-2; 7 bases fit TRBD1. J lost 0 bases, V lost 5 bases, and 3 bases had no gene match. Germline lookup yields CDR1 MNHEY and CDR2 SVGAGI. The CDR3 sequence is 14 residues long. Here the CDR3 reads CASSRDSSNYGYTF. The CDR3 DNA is TGTGCCAGCAGTCGGGACAGCTCTAACTATGGCTACACCTTC.

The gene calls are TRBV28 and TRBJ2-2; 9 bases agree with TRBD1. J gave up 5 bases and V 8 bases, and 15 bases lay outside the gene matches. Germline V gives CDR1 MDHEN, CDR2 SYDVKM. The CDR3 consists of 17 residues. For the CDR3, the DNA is TGTGCCAGCGAGGGCCCCAACAGGGGGCTTTGGACCGGGGAGCTGTTTTTT. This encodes CASEGPNRGLWTGELFF.

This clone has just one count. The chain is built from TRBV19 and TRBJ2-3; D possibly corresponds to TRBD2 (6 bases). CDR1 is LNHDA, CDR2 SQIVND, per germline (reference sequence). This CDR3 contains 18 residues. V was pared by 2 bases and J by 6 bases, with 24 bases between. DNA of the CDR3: TGTGCCAGTAGTATAATAGGTTCGACCAACGGTCGGGGGGATACGCAGTATTTT. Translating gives CASSIIGSTNGRGDTQYF.

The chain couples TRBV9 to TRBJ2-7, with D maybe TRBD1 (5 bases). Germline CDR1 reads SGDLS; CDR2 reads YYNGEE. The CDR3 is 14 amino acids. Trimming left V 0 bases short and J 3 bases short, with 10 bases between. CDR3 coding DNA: TGTGCCAGCAGCGTAGGTCAGGGTGGCTACGAGCAGTACTTC. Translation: CASSVGQGGYEQYF.

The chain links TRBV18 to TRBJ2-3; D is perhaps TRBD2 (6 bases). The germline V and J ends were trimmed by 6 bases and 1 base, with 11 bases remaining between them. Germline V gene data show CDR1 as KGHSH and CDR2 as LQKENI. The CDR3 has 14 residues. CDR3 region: CASSLGEGTDTQYF. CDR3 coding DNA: TGTGCCAGCTCCCTGGGGGAGGGCACAGATACGCAGTATTTT.

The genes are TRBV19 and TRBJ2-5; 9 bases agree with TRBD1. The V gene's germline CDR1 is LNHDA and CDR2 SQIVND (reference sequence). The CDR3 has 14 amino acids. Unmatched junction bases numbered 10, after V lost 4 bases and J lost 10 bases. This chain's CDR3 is CASSTGDRVGIQYF. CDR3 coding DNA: TGTGCCAGTAGTACCGGGGACAGGGTTGGTATCCAGTACTTC. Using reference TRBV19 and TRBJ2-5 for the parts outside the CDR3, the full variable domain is DGGITQSPKYLFRKEGQNVTLSCEQNLNHDAMYWYRQDPGQGLRLIYYSQIVNDFQKGDIAEGYSVSREKKESFPLTVTSAQKNPTAFYLCASSTGDRVGIQYFGPGTRLLVL.

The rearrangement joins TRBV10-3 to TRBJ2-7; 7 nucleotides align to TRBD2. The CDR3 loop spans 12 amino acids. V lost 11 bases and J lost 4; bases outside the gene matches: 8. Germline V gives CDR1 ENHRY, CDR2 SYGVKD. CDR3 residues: CAVKRETYEQYF. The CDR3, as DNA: TGTGCCGTGAAGCGGGAAACTTACGAGCAGTACTTC.

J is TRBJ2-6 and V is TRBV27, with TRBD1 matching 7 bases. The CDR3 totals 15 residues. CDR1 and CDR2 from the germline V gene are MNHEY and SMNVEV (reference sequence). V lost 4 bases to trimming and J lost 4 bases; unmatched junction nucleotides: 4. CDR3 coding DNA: TGTGCCAGCAGTTCCACAGGGGCCGGGGCCAACGTCCTGACTTTC. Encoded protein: CASSSTGAGANVLTF.

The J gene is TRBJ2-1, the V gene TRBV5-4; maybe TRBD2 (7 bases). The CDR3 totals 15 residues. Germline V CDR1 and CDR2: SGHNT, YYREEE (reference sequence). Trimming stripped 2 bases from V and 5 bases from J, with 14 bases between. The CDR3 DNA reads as TGTGCCAGCAGCTTTGTGGGGGGGCCTCACAATGAGCAGTTCTTC. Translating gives CASSFVGGPHNEQFF.

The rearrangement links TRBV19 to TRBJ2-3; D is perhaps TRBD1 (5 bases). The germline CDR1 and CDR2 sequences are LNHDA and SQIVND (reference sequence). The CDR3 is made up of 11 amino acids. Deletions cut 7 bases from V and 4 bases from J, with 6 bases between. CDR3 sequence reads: CASMGPDTQYF. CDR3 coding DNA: TGTGCCAGTATGGGGCCAGATACGCAGTATTTT. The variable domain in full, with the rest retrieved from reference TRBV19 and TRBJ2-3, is DGGITQSPKYLFRKEGQNVTLSCEQNLNHDAMYWYRQDPGQGLRLIYYSQIVNDFQKGDIAEGYSVSREKKESFPLTVTSAQKNPTAFYLCASMGPDTQYFGPGTRLTVL.

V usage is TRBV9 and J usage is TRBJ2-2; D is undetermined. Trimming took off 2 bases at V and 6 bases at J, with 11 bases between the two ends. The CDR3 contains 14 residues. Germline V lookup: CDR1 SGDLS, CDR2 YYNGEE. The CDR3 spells CASSVIGFSGELFF. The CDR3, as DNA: TGTGCCAGCAGCGTTATCGGGTTTTCCGGGGAGCTGTTTTTT.

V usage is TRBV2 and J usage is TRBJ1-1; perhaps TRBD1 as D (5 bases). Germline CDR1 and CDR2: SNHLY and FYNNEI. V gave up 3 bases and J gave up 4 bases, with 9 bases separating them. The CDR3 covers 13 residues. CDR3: CASSDQGGTEAFF. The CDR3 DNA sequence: TGTGCCAGCAGTGATCAGGGTGGCACTGAAGCTTTCTTT.

CDR3 sequence reads: CASSITQGPSYEQYF. The CDR3 nucleotides read TGTGCCAGTAGTATCACGCAGGGGCCTTCCTACGAGCAGTACTTC. The chain recombines TRBV19 with TRBJ2-7; a possible D gene is TRBD1 (6 bases). Trimming stripped 3 bases from V and 1 base from J, with 13 bases between. The CDR3 extends over 15 amino acids. Germline CDR1 LNHDA, CDR2 SQIVND (reference sequence).

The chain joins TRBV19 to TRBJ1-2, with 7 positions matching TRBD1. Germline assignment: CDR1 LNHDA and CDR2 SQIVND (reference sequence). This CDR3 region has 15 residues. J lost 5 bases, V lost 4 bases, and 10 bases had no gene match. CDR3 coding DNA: TGTGCCAGTAGTAATTGGGACAGAAAATCTTATGGCTACACCTTC. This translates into CASSNWDRKSYGYTF.

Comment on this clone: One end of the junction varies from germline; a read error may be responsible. CDR3: CASSNSRVGAKNIQYF. CDR3 DNA sequence: TGTGCCAGCAGTAACTCGAGGGTAGGGGCCAAAAACATTCAGTACTTC. The chain links TRBV6-6 to TRBJ2-4; D possibly corresponds to TRBD2 (5 bases). Germline assignment: CDR1 MNHNY and CDR2 SVGAGI (reference sequence). The CDR3 has 16 residues.

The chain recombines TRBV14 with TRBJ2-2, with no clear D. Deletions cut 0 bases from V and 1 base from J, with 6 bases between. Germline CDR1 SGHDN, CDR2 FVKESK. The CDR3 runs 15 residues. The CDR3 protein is CASSQDLRNTGELFF. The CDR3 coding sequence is TGTGCCAGCAGCCAAGACTTGAGGAACACCGGGGAGCTGTTTTTT.

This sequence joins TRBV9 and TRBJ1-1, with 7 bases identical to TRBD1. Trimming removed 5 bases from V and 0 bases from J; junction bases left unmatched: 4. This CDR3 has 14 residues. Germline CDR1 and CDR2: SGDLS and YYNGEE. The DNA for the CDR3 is TGTGCCAGCAGTAGGGACAGAATGAACACTGAAGCTTTCTTT. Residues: CASSRDRMNTEAFF.

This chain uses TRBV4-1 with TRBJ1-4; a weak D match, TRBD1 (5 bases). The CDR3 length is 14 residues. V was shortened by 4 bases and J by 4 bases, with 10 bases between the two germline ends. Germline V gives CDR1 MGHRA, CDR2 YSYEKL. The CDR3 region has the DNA TGCGCCAGCAGCCGGGGGGGAAGTAATGAAAAACTGTTTTTT. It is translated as CASSRGGSNEKLFF.

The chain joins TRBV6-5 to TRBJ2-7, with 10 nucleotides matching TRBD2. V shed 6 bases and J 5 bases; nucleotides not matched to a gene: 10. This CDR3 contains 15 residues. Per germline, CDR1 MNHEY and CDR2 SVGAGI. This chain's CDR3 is CASRISLAGVHEQYF. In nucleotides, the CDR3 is TGTGCCAGCAGGATATCCCTAGCGGGAGTCCACGAGCAGTACTTC.

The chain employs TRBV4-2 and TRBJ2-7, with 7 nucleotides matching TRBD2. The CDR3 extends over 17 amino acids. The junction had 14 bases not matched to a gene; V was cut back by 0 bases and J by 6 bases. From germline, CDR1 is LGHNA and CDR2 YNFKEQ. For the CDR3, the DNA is TGTGCCAGCAGCCAAGATGTATTCGAAGCGGGGATGGGCGAGCAGTACTTC. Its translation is CASSQDVFEAGMGEQYF.